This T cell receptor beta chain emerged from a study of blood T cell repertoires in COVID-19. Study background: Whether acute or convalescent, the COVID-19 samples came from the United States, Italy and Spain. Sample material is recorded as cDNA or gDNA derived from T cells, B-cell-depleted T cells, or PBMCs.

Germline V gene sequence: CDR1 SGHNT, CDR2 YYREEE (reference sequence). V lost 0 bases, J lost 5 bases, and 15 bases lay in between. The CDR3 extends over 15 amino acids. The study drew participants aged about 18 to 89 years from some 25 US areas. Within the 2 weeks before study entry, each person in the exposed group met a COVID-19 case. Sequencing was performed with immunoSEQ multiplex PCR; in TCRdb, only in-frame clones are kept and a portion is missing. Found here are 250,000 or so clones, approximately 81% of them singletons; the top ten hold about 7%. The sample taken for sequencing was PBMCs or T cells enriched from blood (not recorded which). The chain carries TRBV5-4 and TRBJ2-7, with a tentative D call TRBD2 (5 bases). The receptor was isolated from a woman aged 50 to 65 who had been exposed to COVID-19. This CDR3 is CASSLALAGPNEQYF. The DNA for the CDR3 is TGTGCCAGCAGCTTGGCACTTGCGGGTCCTAACGAGCAGTACTTC.